Listed below are T cell receptor beta chains from one sample, sequenced in a study of breast tumors, draining lymph nodes, adjacent tissues. TCRdb independently ran MiXCR on the multiplex PCR reads; one entry per CDR3 protein. This sample has roughly 260,000 distinct CDR3 sequences; more than 30% occur once, and the top ten carry around 1%. Sequenced: axillary lymph node tissue. All receptors come from a female donor with breast cancer. Some clones in this sample may be carry-over from other donors' samples. CDR3s include the opening cysteine and the closing phenylalanine or tryptophan. A D gene is named only where the DNA matches it firmly. Some rows mark clone size as missing; the rest say once, few, many or name a class of expanded clone.

>many|-|TRBV11-3|TRBJ2-1
CASSSYSGALNEQFF
TGTGCCAGCAGCTCCTATAGCGGAGCCCTGAATGAGCAGTTCTTC
>-|TRBD1|TRBV5-5|TRBJ2-3
CASSPSDRGFRADTQYF
TGTGCCAGCAGCCCCAGCGACAGGGGCTTCCGCGCAGATACGCAGTATTTT
>-|-|TRBV20-1|TRBJ2-2
CSARDRTTGELFF
TGCAGTGCTAGAGATCGGACCACCGGGGAGCTGTTTTTT
>many|TRBD1|TRBV15|TRBJ1-5
CATSSEQGQNQPQHF
TGTGCCACCAGCAGTGAACAGGGGCAAAATCAGCCCCAGCATTTT
>many|-|TRBV7-6|TRBJ2-7
CASSRGTDPNEQYF
TGTGCCAGCAGTCGGGGGACAGACCCTAACGAGCAGTACTTC
>-|-|TRBV3-1|TRBJ2-1
CASSQGGTYNEQFF
TGTGCCAGCAGCCAAGGGGGGACCTACAATGAGCAGTTCTTC
>many|TRBD2|TRBV19|TRBJ2-5
CASRAGTSGVQETQYF
TGTGCCAGTAGGGCCGGGACTAGCGGGGTACAAGAGACCCAGTACTTC
>medium-sized|-|TRBV20-1|TRBJ1-6
CSARVRALHF
TGCAGTGCTAGAGTGCGGGCTCTCCACTTT
>many|TRBD2|TRBV13|TRBJ2-1
CASSLYGGSGTSGPEQFF
TGTGCCAGCAGCTTATACGGTGGGTCCGGGACTAGCGGCCCTGAGCAGTTCTTC
>many|-|TRBV4-3|TRBJ2-2
CASSQVVTGELFF
TGCGCCAGCAGCCAAGTAGTGACCGGGGAGCTGTTTTTT
>many|TRBD2|TRBV5-1|TRBJ2-1
CASSPWTSGDDPRNEQFF
TGCGCCAGCAGCCCATGGACTAGCGGAGATGACCCTCGCAATGAGCAGTTCTTC